This entry lists 13 T cell receptor beta chains sequenced from one sample in a study of T cell changes during pregnancy in multiple sclerosis. Some clones are missing from TCRdb's copy, which holds only in-frame ones; the method was immunoSEQ multiplex PCR. The data hold about 47,000 clones, with 90% to 95% observed a single time. Sequences were derived from peripheral blood, sampled in the third trimester of pregnancy. Source of these receptors: a female donor with multiple sclerosis, enrolled in a pregnancy study.

The chain couples TRBV28 to TRBJ1-2; TRBD1 is a possible D gene (6 bases). Per the germline V gene, CDR1 is MDHEN and CDR2 is SYDVKM. The CDR3 is 15 residues long. Trimming left V 6 bases short and J 3 bases short, with 17 bases between. The CDR3 nucleotides read TGTGCCAGCAGCAAAAGCAGGGGAAGTTACTATGGCTACACCTTC. Its translation is CASSKSRGSYYGYTF.

The chain employs TRBV2 and TRBJ2-1, with 7 bases aligning to TRBD1. Per the germline V gene, CDR1 is SNHLY and CDR2 is FYNNEI. V was clipped by 8 bases and J by 1 base; unmatched bases: 5. The length of the CDR3 is 14 residues. CDR3: CASSSGQSYNEQFF. The DNA for the CDR3 is TGTGCCAGCTCCTCGGGACAGTCCTACAATGAGCAGTTCTTC.

The J gene is TRBJ2-1, the V gene TRBV9, with D possibly being TRBD2 (5 bases). Germline V gene data show CDR1 as SGDLS and CDR2 as YYNGEE. The CDR3 covers 15 residues. The V and J ends lost 4 bases and 10 bases respectively, with 21 bases between them. The chain's CDR3 is CASSPHVVAPHEQFF. The CDR3 DNA reads TGTGCCAGCAGCCCCCATGTTGTAGCGCCTCACGAGCAGTTCTTC.

The chain combines TRBV7-2 with TRBJ2-2, with TRBD2 matching over 10 bases. V lost 5 bases, J lost 4 bases, and 13 bases stayed unmatched. Germline CDR1 is SGHTA and CDR2 is FQGNSA. The CDR3 sequence is 18 residues long. The CDR3 loop reads CASSKRASGSWSTGELFF. As DNA, the CDR3 is TGTGCCAGCAGCAAAAGAGCTAGCGGGAGTTGGAGCACCGGGGAGCTGTTTTTT.

The CDR3 DNA reads TGTGCCAGCAGTTACGGCGGGACAGCACATCAGCCCCAGCATTTT. Translation: CASSYGGTAHQPQHF. This chain joins TRBV6-6 and TRBJ1-5, with 7 bases aligning to TRBD1. From germline, CDR1 is MNHNY and CDR2 SVGAGI (reference sequence). With V trimmed by 2 bases and J by 5 bases, 6 bases remained unmatched. This CDR3 has 15 residues.

V is TRBV5-6 and J is TRBJ2-1, with TRBD2 matching 9 bases. Trimming took 0 bases from V and 5 from J; bases not matched to a gene: 6. This CDR3 region has 16 residues. Germline assignment: CDR1 SGHDT and CDR2 YYEEEE. CDR3 DNA: TGTGCCAGCAGCTTGGGGCCTAGCGGGGCAAACAATGAGCAGTTCTTC. Translation gives CASSLGPSGANNEQFF.

CDR3 residues: CASSRTGTSGNNEQFF. In DNA, the CDR3 is TGTGCCAGCAGCCGTACCGGGACTAGCGGGAACAATGAGCAGTTCTTC. The rearrangement uses TRBV4-2 and TRBJ2-1; 13 nucleotides line up with TRBD2. The V segment lost 4 bases and the J segment 5 bases; nucleotides outside the gene matches: 5. The CDR3 contains 16 residues. Per germline, CDR1 LGHNA and CDR2 YNFKEQ.

The chain's CDR3 is CASSSLAGAFDEQFF. The CDR3 region has the DNA TGTGCCAGCAGCTCCCTAGCGGGAGCTTTCGATGAGCAGTTCTTC. This sequence joins TRBV7-6 and TRBJ2-1; 10 positions agree with TRBD2. The CDR3 loop spans 15 amino acids. V dropped 4 bases and J dropped 8; count of bases not matched to a gene: 8. Germline V CDR1 and CDR2: SGHVS, FNYEAQ.

The chain uses TRBV14 and TRBJ2-2; 7 nucleotides match TRBD2. With 4 bases clipped from V and 5 bases from J, the junction kept 10 bases outside the gene matches. The CDR3 runs 16 residues. The germline V gene has CDR1 SGHDN and CDR2 FVKESK. The CDR3 DNA is TGTGCCAGCAGCCGGTCGGCGGGAGTAGGGACCGGGGAGCTGTTTTTT. It specifies CASSRSAGVGTGELFF.

As DNA, the CDR3 is TGCAGTGCTAGAGTCGCGGGTGAGCAGTTCTTC. Protein sequence: CSARVAGEQFF. The chain is built from TRBV20-1 and TRBJ2-1, with a weak D call TRBD2 (5 bases). V shed 1 base and J shed 9 bases, with 7 bases lying between them. CDR3 length: 11 residues. From germline, CDR1 is DFQATT and CDR2 SNEGSKA (reference sequence).

The V call is TRBV11-2, the J call TRBJ2-3; 9 bases align to TRBD2. J lost 1 base, V lost 8 bases, and 10 bases had no gene match. The CDR3 is 16 amino acids. The germline V gene has CDR1 SGHAT and CDR2 FQNNGV. DNA of the CDR3: TGTGCCAGCGGTCTGGGAGCGGGAGGTGGCACAGATACGCAGTATTTT. The encoded protein is CASGLGAGGGTDTQYF.

The chain has TRBV4-2 and TRBJ2-3; 8 bases align to TRBD2. V was clipped by 0 bases and J by 3 bases; unmatched bases: 5. The germline gives CDR1 LGHNA, CDR2 YNFKEQ. The CDR3 length is 16 residues. CDR3 in DNA: TGTGCCAGCAGCCAAGATGCAGCGGGAGAGACAGATACGCAGTATTTT. This sequence encodes CASSQDAAGETDTQYF.

The chain links TRBV30 to TRBJ2-5; the D gene is possibly TRBD2 (7 bases). The CDR3 consists of 14 residues. V shed 3 bases and J shed 2 bases, with 13 bases lying between them. From germline, CDR1 is GTSNPN and CDR2 SVGIG (reference sequence). CDR3 DNA: TGTGCCTGGAGACCGCGGGGGCGGCAAGAGACCCAGTACTTC. It translates to CAWRPRGRQETQYF.